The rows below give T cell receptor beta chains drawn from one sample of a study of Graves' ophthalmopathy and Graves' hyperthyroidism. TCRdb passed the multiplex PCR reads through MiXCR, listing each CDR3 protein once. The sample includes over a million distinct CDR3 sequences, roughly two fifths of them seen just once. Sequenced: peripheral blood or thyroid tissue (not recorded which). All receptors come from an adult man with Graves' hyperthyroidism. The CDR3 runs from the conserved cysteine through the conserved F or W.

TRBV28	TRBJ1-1	CASRPGQGVTEAFF
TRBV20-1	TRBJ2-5	CSARLAGGRQETQYF
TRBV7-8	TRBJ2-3	CASSFLPNGGGTDTQYF
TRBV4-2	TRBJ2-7	CASSPPGQGVYEQYF
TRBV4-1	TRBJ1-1	CASSQESRGGNTEAFF
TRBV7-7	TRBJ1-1	CASSPLGDTEAFF
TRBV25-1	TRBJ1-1	CASSDPGQGNTEAFF
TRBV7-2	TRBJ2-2	CASSLGRVRAGELFF
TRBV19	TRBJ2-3	CANLRGRSTDTQYF
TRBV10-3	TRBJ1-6	CAISGDRDSPLHF
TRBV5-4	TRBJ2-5	CASSPGLAQETQYF
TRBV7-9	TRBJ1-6	CASSLARDRVNSPLHF
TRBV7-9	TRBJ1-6	CASSKTGANSPLHF
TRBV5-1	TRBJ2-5	CASSLGSGAVETQYF
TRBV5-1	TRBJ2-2	CASSLQEPNTGELFF
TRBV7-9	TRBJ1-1	CASSLAPARKNTEAFF
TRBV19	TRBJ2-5	CASSIMAQRGVETQYF
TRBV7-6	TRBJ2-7	CASSRGQAAYEQYF
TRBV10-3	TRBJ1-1	CASSSAVGRRTEAFF
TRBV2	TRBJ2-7	CASSEVRKWEQYF
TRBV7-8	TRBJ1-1	CASSQEFFRKLNTEAFF
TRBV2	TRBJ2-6	CASSVEVGANVLTF
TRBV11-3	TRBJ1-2	CASSLATPWGLNYGYTF
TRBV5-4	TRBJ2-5	CASSLASGGTRETQYF
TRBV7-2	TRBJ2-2	CASSQGTGRNTGELFF
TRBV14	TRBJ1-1	CASSHMGQRNTEAFF
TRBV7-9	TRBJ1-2	CASSLPAPAYRSNYGYTF
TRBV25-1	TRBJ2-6	CASSARTGQRANVLTF
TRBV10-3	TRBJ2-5	CAISEGLGGTKTQYF
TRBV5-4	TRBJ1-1	CASSLGAGMSREAFF
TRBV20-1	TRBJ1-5	CSARPGSLTSNQPQHF
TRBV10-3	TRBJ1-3	CAISDVKGAGNTIYF
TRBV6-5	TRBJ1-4	CASSEAAGGEKLFF
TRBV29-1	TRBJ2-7	CSVVGTASYEQYF
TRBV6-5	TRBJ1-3	CASSYGGSIYF
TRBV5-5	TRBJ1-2	CASSLAGNRGYGYTF
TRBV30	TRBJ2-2	CAWSVLPGGDGELFF
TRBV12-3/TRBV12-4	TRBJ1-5	CASSPSDGFNQPQHF
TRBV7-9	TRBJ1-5	CASSRTGGGLEQPQHF
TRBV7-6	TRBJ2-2	CASGVDTGELFF
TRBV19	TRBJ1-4	CASSPPATTNEKLFF
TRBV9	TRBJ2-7	CASSVGGSGQLGYEQYF
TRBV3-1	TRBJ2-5	CASSYGQDYQETQYF
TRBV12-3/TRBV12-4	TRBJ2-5	CASSPTGTEGRETQYF
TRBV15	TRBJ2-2	CATKARGFGGIGELFF
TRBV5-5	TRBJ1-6	CASLSLGNSPLHF
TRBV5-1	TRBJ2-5	CASSSGRAVSQETQYF